In its sample, the clone carrying this T cell receptor (beta chain) ranks as medium-sized. The data derive from a study of metastatic and nonmetastatic thyroid tumors. TCRdb reanalyzed the PCR reads via MiXCR. Of about 10,000 clones listed, approximately 32% are singletons. This CDR3 comprises 11 residues. Trimming took 7 bases from V and 11 from J, leaving 13 bases between them. All patients were untreated before thyroid surgery. The rearrangement links TRBV12-3 or TRBV12-4 to TRBJ2-3, with no clear D. This receptor was identified in a female donor with papillary thyroid cancer or a benign thyroid nodule (not recorded which). Some clones in this sample may be carry-over from other donors' samples. The sequencing sample was made of tumor tissue. As DNA, the CDR3 is TGTGCCAGCACCCTTGGCGGTAGGCAGTATTTT. Translation: CASTLGGRQYF.